The TCR beta chain described here comes from a study of blood T cell repertoires in COVID-19. Study details: Samples came from the United States, Italy and Spain, spanning acute and convalescent COVID-19. The cDNA or gDNA used as material had been derived from T cells, B-cell-depleted T cells, or PBMCs.

Original handling: Estimation of nucleated cell counts relied on the amplification of reference gene primers. The table came from immunoSEQ multiplex PCR; TCRdb's copy has only in-frame clones and leaves some out. V, J and clone size reflect that table, while D and trimming were determined from the DNA. This sample carries 140,000 to 150,000 clones, more than 75% of them seen once, and the ten largest clones take 1.2%. The participants were between roughly 18 and 100 years old and came from some 25 US areas. The sequencing sample was made of PBMCs or T cells enriched from blood (not recorded which). This receptor was obtained from a young woman with acute COVID-19.

The CDR3, as DNA: TGTGCCAGCTCACCGGGACAGGGAATCACTGAAGCTTTCTTT. Translating gives CASSPGQGITEAFF. The gene calls are TRBV18 and TRBJ1-1; 9 bases match TRBD1. This CDR3 is 14 amino acids long. The V and J ends lost 3 bases and 4 bases, in that order; junction bases with no gene match: 3. The germline gives CDR1 KGHSH, CDR2 LQKENI.